This TCR beta chain was captured by sequencing in a study of cytomegalovirus exposure and HLA in healthy donors. Study in general: Early on, a data release was issued that held 80 million or so unique TCRs from HLA-typed donors. Study results and caveats: V- and J-gene trimming of TCR beta was linked (in a later analysis) to a missense DCLRE1C variant. Reported findings show TCR beta sequences accurately forecast HLA-A and HLA-B alleles in most subjects.

The V and J ends lost 6 bases and 0 bases, in that order; junction bases with no gene match: 6. The CDR3 is 15 amino acids. Germline V gives CDR1 PRHDT, CDR2 FYEKMQ (reference sequence). PCR was performed using 60 Vbeta and 13 Jbeta primers. The repertoire was sequenced with immunoSEQ multiplex PCR; TCRdb's copy has only in-frame clones and lacks some. The data contain around 130,000 clones, approximately 85% of them singletons. Notes on this clone: The antigen is undetermined.

All the people who gave samples were healthy bone marrow donors. This chain uses TRBV13 with TRBJ2-7, with 9 bases aligning to TRBD1. Sequenced material: PBMCs. This TCR came from a woman aged 30 to 39 in good health and CMV-seropositive. This CDR3 reads CASSHRGLSSYEQYF. The CDR3 nucleotides are TGTGCCAGCAGTCACAGGGGGCTGAGCTCCTACGAGCAGTACTTC.